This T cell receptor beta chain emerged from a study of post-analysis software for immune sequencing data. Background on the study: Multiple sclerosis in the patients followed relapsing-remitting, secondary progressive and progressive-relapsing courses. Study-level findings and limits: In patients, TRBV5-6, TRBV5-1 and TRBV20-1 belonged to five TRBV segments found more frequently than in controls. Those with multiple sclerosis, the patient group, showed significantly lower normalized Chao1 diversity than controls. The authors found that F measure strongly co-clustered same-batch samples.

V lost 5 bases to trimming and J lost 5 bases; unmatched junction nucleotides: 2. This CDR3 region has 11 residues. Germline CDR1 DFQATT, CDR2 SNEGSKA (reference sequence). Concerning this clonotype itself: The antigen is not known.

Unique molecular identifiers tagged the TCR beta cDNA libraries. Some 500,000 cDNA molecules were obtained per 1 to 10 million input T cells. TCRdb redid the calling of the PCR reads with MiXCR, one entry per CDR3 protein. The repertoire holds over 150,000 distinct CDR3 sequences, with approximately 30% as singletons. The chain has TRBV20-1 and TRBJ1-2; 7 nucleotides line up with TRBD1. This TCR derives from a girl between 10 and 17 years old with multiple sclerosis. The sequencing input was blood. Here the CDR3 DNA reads TGCAGTGCTGGCAGGGGGTATGGCTACACCTTC. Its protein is CSAGRGYGYTF.